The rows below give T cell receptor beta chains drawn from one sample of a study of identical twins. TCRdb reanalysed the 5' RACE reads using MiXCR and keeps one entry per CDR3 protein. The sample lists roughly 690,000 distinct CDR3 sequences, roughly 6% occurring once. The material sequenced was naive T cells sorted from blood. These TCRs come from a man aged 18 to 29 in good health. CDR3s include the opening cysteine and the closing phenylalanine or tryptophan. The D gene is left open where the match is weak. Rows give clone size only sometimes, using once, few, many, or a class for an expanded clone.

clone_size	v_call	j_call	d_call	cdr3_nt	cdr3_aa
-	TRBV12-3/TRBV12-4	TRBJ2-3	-	TGTGCCAGCAGTTTCAAGCGGCATCGCACAGATACGCAGTATTTT	CASSFKRHRTDTQYF
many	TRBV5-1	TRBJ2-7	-	TGCGCCAGCAGCCCCCACAACGGAATGTACGAGCAGTACTTC	CASSPHNGMYEQYF
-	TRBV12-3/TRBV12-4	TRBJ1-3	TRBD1	TGTGCCAGCAGAGGACAGGGCGAGGGGTTAAACACCATATATTTT	CASRGQGEGLNTIYF
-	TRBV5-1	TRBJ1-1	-	TGCGCCAGCAGCTTGTCCCCGTCCCTGGGAACTGAAGCTTTCTTT	CASSLSPSLGTEAFF
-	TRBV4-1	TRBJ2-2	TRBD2	TGCGCCAGCAGAACTATTGGACTAGCGGAGATCCACGGGGAGCTGTTTTTT	CASRTIGLAEIHGELFF
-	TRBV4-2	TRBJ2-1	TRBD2	TGTGCCAGCAGCCTACACCCCCTGGAGGGTAGCGGGAGCTACAATGAGCAGTTCTTC	CASSLHPLEGSGSYNEQFF
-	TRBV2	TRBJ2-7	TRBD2	TGTGCCAGCAGTAGCTCTCGCGGGAGCTACGAGCAGTACTTC	CASSSSRGSYEQYF
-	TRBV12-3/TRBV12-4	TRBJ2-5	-	TGTGCCAGCACCGATTCCGGGAGCCAAGAGACCCAGTACTTC	CASTDSGSQETQYF
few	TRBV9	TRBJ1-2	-	TGTGCCAGCAGCGTAGCTACTGATGCTAACTATGGCTACACCTTC	CASSVATDANYGYTF
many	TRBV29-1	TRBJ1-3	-	TGCAGCGTTGGGGTGGACACCATATATTTT	CSVGVDTIYF
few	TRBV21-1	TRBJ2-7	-	TGTGCCAGCAGCAAACTCCCCTTTGGGTTAGCGGGAGTCTTGCGGCAGTACTTC	CASSKLPFGLAGVLRQYF
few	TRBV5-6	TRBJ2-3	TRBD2	TGTGCCAGCAGCTTGCCTAGCGGGAGCGACGAGTGGGGAGATACGCAGTATTTT	CASSLPSGSDEWGDTQYF
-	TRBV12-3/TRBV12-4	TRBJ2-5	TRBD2	TGTGCCAGCAGTTTAGGCCGGCGGGAGAGAGAGACCCAGTACTTC	CASSLGRRERETQYF
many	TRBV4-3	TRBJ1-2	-	TGCGCCAGCAGCCAAGAACTCAATAACTATGGCTACACCTTC	CASSQELNNYGYTF
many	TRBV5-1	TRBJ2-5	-	TGCGCCAGCAGCTTGGGCGTAGCGGATCAAGAGACCCAGTACTTC	CASSLGVADQETQYF
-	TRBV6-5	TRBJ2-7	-	TGTGCCAGCAGTTACTCGGATTCAAGTGGTAGCGGTTCCTACGAGCAGTACTTC	CASSYSDSSGSGSYEQYF
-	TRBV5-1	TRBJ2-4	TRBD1	TGCGCCAGCAGCGACCCGGGACAGGGGGGCAAAAACATTCAGTACTTC	CASSDPGQGGKNIQYF
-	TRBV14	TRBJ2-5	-	TGTGCCAGCAGCCCCGGGCGGGGACAAGGGGATTGGGAGACCCAGTACTTC	CASSPGRGQGDWETQYF
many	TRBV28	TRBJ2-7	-	TGTGCCAGCAGTTTACACGGGAGAGGCTACGAGCAGTACTTC	CASSLHGRGYEQYF
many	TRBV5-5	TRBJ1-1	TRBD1	TGTGCCAGCAGCCCTCGACAGGGCAACACTGAAGCTTTCTTT	CASSPRQGNTEAFF
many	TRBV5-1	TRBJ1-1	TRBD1	TGCGCCAGCAGCTTGGCCGTGACAGGGGCCGTGAACACTGAAGCTTTCTTT	CASSLAVTGAVNTEAFF
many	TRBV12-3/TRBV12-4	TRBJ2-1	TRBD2	TGTGCCAGCAGTTCGGGGGGGGGAGGCAATGAGCAGTTCTTC	CASSSGGGGNEQFF
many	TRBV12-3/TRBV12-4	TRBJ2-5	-	TGTGCCAGCAGTTTACAGCCCTCGAAAGAGACCCAGTACTTC	CASSLQPSKETQYF
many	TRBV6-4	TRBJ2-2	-	TGTGCCAGCAGTGACAGCGGGTCTGTTACCGGGGAGCTGTTTTTT	CASSDSGSVTGELFF
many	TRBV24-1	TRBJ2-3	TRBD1	TGTGCCACCAGTGATTTGGGGGACAGGGGGACAGATACGCAGTATTTT	CATSDLGDRGTDTQYF
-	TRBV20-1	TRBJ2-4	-	TGCAGTACCCGGACGGGGACGGGGGCCAAAAACATTCAGTACTTC	CSTRTGTGAKNIQYF
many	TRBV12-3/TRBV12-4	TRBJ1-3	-	TGTGCCAGCAGTTTCAACACCATATATTTT	CASSFNTIYF
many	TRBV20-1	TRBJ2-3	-	TGCAGTGTGGATCTGCGGTCCGATACGCAGTATTTT	CSVDLRSDTQYF
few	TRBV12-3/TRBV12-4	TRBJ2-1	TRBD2	TGTGCCAGCAGTTTAATACTAGCGGGGCTCTCCTACAATGAGCAGTTCTTC	CASSLILAGLSYNEQFF
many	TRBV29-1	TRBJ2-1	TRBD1	TGCAGCGTTGAGGACAGGGGTGACAATGAGCAGTTCTTC	CSVEDRGDNEQFF
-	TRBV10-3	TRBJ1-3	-	TGTGCCATCAGGACCGGAGAGGGCTACTCTGGAAACACCATATATTTT	CAIRTGEGYSGNTIYF
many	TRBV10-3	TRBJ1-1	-	TGTGCCATCGGGACGGAGAACACTGAAGCTTTCTTT	CAIGTENTEAFF
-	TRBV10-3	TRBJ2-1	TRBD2	TGTGCCATCAGTGATCCCGGGACTAGCCCCTACAATGAGCAGTTCTTC	CAISDPGTSPYNEQFF
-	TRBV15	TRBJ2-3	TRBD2	TGTGCCACCAGCAGTGGATTAGCGGGACGTACAGATACGCAGTATTTT	CATSSGLAGRTDTQYF
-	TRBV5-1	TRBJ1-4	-	TGCGCCAGCAGCTTGGGTATTCGAAGAACAGGGACTAATGAAAAACTGTTTTTT	CASSLGIRRTGTNEKLFF
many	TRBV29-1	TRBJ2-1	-	TGCAGCGTTGAAGTAGGGAGGAGCTCCTACAATGAGCAGTTCTTC	CSVEVGRSSYNEQFF
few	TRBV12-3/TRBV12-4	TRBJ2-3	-	TGTGCCACCCGGGATCTGGGGACAGATACGCAGTATTTT	CATRDLGTDTQYF
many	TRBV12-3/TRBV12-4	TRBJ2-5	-	TGTGCCAGCAGTTTCCGAGGGGCAGAGACCCAGTACTTC	CASSFRGAETQYF
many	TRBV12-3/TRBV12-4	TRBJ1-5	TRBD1	TGTGCCAGCACCGCTGGACAGGGGGTTCCCCAGCATTTT	CASTAGQGVPQHF
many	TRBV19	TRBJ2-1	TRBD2	TGTGCCAGTAGTTTGGGACTAGCGGGAGGGTTAACCTACAATGAGCAGTTCTTC	CASSLGLAGGLTYNEQFF
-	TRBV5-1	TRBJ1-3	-	TGCGCCAGGGGGGGCCCCCTACCCGAAGGCAAGCACACCATATATTTT	CARGGPLPEGKHTIYF
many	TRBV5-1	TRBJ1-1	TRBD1	TGCGCCAGCAGCTTGGCCGGGGACAGTGAAGCTTTCTTT	CASSLAGDSEAFF
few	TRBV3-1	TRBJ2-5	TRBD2	TGTGCCAGCAGCCAAGGGACACGACTAGCCGGGGAGACCCAGTACTTC	CASSQGTRLAGETQYF
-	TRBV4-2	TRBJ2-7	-	TGTGCCAGCAGCCAAGACCCGGGACTGGGATCCTACGAGCAGTACTTC	CASSQDPGLGSYEQYF
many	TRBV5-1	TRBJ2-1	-	TGCGCCAGCAGTTCCTTCGGCAATGAGCAGTTCTTC	CASSSFGNEQFF
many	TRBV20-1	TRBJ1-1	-	TGCAGTTGGACAGAATTCACTGAAGCTTTCTTT	CSWTEFTEAFF
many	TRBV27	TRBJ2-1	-	TGTGCCAGCAGTTTATTCGGGGATGAGCAGTTCTTC	CASSLFGDEQFF
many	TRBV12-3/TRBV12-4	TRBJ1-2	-	TGTGCCAGCAGTTTAGCTCGGGGCTACACCTTC	CASSLARGYTF
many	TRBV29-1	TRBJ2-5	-	TGCAGCGGTAGCAGGGCCCAAGAGACCCAGTACTTC	CSGSRAQETQYF
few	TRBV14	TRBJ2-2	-	TGTGCCAGCAGCCAAGATTACCGGGAGCTGTTTTTT	CASSQDYRELFF
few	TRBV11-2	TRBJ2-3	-	TGTGCCAGCAGCTTAGATGCCCTGGGAGATACGCAGTATTTT	CASSLDALGDTQYF
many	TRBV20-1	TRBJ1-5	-	TGCAGTGCTGTCACTGGGGGAGGCGACAATCAGCCCCAGCATTTT	CSAVTGGGDNQPQHF
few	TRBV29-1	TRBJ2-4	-	TGCAGCGTTGTAAATCCGGGTGCCCGACCCAAAAACATTCAGTACTTC	CSVVNPGARPKNIQYF
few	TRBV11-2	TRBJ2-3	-	TGTGCCAGCAGCTTAAATCCGGGCACGGCATTGGCAGATACGCAGTATTTT	CASSLNPGTALADTQYF
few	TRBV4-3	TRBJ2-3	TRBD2	TGCGCCAGCAGCCAAGAGCCCCAAGCGGGAGGTAGCACAGATACGCAGTATTTT	CASSQEPQAGGSTDTQYF
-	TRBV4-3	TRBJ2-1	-	TGCGCCAGCAGCTGGACCCCTTCTAGCTCCTACAATGAGCAGTTCTTC	CASSWTPSSSYNEQFF
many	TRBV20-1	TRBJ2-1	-	TGCAGTGCTAGAGATTTGCCGGAGAACAATGAGCAGTTCTTC	CSARDLPENNEQFF
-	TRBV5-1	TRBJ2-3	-	TGCGCCAGCAGCTATGGCCGGGGGGCCGGGCCAGATACGCAGTATTTT	CASSYGRGAGPDTQYF
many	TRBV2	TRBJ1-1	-	TGTGCCAGCAGTGACTACAACCGCGCTGAAGCTTTCTTT	CASSDYNRAEAFF